Following are 6 T cell receptor beta chains from one sample sequenced in a study of T cells after yellow fever vaccination (dated by TCRdb to about 2019). In light of the paper, this sample's treatment or condition label describes: live attenuated yellow fever vaccine strain. Library method: 5' RACE. The data were produced on an Illumina HiSeq 2500. In TCRdb, the public reads were trimmed at Q25 with fastp and aligned with MiXCR, with productive beta chains retained. Every entry covers one CDR3 protein and lists the most common genes and DNA from its rows. This sample is represented by 230,000 or so distinct CDR3 sequences; less than 7.5% of them were singletons. Of the sample, roughly 1% is held by the ten largest clones. Sequences were derived from CD4+ T cells sorted from PBMCs, sampled on the day of the yellow fever booster vaccination. These receptors all stem from a man aged 30-40 years who received the YFV17D yellow fever vaccine.

Here the CDR3 reads CASSPSPDGAKNIQYF. CDR3 coding DNA: TGCGCCAGCAGCCCCTCCCCCGACGGAGCCAAAAACATTCAGTACTTC. The rearrangement links TRBV5-1 to TRBJ2-4; D call uncertain. Germline V lookup: CDR1 SGHRS, CDR2 YFSETQ. The CDR3 loop spans 16 amino acids. Trimming shortened V by 4 bases and J by 0 bases, and 14 bases separated the two germline ends.

This clonotype was seen repeatedly, ten times or more. V usage is TRBV12-3 or TRBV12-4 and J usage is TRBJ2-3; D possibly uses TRBD1 or TRBD2 (5 bases each). The CDR3 runs to 14 residues. With 5 bases removed from V and 8 bases from J, the gap between germline ends came to 17 bases. CDR3 sequence (DNA): TGTGCCAGCAGTCCATCGGGGCGGTTGGTTACGCAGTATTTT. As protein: CASSPSGRLVTQYF.

A note on this clonotype: At one of its ends the junction is not consistent with the germline gene, which may arise from a read error. The chain is built from TRBV5-4 and TRBJ2-7, with 8 bases identical to TRBD2. CDR3 length: 18 amino acids. Looked up from germline, CDR1 is SGHNT and CDR2 is YYREEE (reference sequence). The CDR3 nucleotides read TGTGCCCGCAGCTCACCCGCTATCGGGACTAGAAAGGCCTACGAGCAGTACTTC. Amino acids: CARSSPAIGTRKAYEQYF.

The sample holds a few counts of this clonotype. This sequence joins TRBV14 and TRBJ2-1; D not resolved. Germline-derived CDR1 and CDR2 are SGHDN and FVKESK. The V end lost 2 bases, the J end lost 9 bases, and 14 bases lay between the germline ends. The length of the CDR3 is 14 residues. The DNA for the CDR3 is TGTGCCAGCAGCCAAACCCGTCAGTTCGGTGAGCAGTTCTTC. Its protein is CASSQTRQFGEQFF.

This rearrangement joins TRBV29-1 to TRBJ1-2; D call uncertain. Germline CDR1 and CDR2: SQVTM and ANQGSEA. The ends were cut back, 4 bases at V and 2 bases at J, with 8 bases in the middle. The CDR3 loop spans 12 amino acids. The CDR3 is CSVVADNYGYTF. CDR3 nucleotides: TGCAGCGTTGTGGCAGACAACTATGGCTACACCTTC.

This clonotype was recorded many times. The V call is TRBV3-1, the J call TRBJ2-7; D ambiguous. Germline loops: CDR1 LGHDT, CDR2 YNNKEL (reference sequence). CDR3 length: 12 amino acids. V shed 1 base and J shed 0 bases, with 1 base lying between them. As DNA, the CDR3 is TGTGCCAGCAGCCAAGCCTCCTACGAGCAGTACTTC. Translating gives CASSQASYEQYF.